Below are 17 T cell receptor beta chains sequenced from a single sample in a study of cytomegalovirus exposure and HLA in healthy donors. In the PCR, 60 Vbeta and 13 Jbeta primers were used. Here immunoSEQ multiplex PCR was the method, and the copy in TCRdb shows in-frame clones only, minus some. The profile covers about 140,000 clones, with roughly 77% appearing a single time and over 3% taken by the ten largest. Sequences were obtained from PBMCs. The receptor source for this set is a female donor in good health and CMV-seronegative.

The genes are TRBV7-3 and TRBJ1-1, with D possibly matching TRBD1 (6 bases). The V and J ends lost 5 bases and 1 base respectively, with 8 bases between them. The germline gives CDR1 SGHTA, CDR2 FQGTGA. CDR3 length: 13 amino acids. Written as DNA, the CDR3 is TGTGCCAGCAGCCCACAGGGGAACACTGAAGCTTTCTTT. It yields the protein CASSPQGNTEAFF. The variable domain in full, with the rest retrieved from reference TRBV7-3 and TRBJ1-1, is GAGVSQTPSNKVTEKGKYVELRCDPISGHTALYWYRQSLGQGPEFLIYFQGTGAADDSGLPNDRFFAVRPEGSVSTLKIQRTERGDSAVYLCASSPQGNTEAFFGQGTRLTVV.

Remarks on this clone: At one of its ends the junction is not consistent with the germline gene, which may arise from a read error. The J gene is TRBJ2-2, the V gene TRBV7-7; possibly TRBD1 for D (6 bases). CDR1 and CDR2 from the germline V gene are SSHAT and FNYEAQ (reference sequence). This CDR3 comprises 14 residues. CDR3 DNA: TGTGCTAGCAGCTTTCAGGGGAGCACCGGGGAGCTGTTTTTT. It codes for CASSFQGSTGELFF. Full variable domain (missing parts from reference TRBV7-7 and TRBJ2-2): GAGVSQSPRYKVTKRGQDVTLRCDPISSHATLYWYQQALGQGPEFLTYFNYEAQPDKSGLPSDRFSAERPEGSISTLTIQRTEQRDSAMYRCASSFQGSTGELFFGEGSRLTVL.

The CDR3 sequence: CASSPTGLAGSYEQYF. The CDR3 nucleotides read TGCGCCAGCAGCCCGACTGGGCTAGCGGGATCTTACGAGCAGTACTTC. The genes are TRBV5-1 and TRBJ2-7; 9 nucleotides line up with TRBD2. The CDR3 is made up of 16 amino acids. The V and J ends lost 4 bases and 4 bases, in that order; junction bases with no gene match: 12. Germline CDR1 and CDR2: SGHRS and YFSETQ.

The rearrangement joins TRBV5-4 to TRBJ2-5; 14 positions agree with TRBD2. J was trimmed by 2 bases and V by 5 bases; bases with no gene match: 5. Looked up from germline, CDR1 is SGHNT and CDR2 is YYREEE (reference sequence). CDR3 length: 16 amino acids. The CDR3 loop is CASRRRLAGGQETQYF. The DNA for the CDR3 is TGTGCCAGCAGGCGGAGACTAGCGGGGGGGCAAGAGACCCAGTACTTC.

This clone was seen more than once but under ten times. This chain's CDR3 is CASSQQGNTEAFF. The CDR3 coding sequence is TGTGCCAGCAGCCAACAGGGAAACACTGAAGCTTTCTTT. The V gene is TRBV14, the J gene TRBJ1-1; maybe TRBD1 (5 bases). The CDR3 loop spans 13 amino acids. V shed 2 bases and J shed 2 bases, with 6 bases lying between them. The V gene's germline CDR1 is SGHDN and CDR2 FVKESK. The complete variable domain, with remaining parts taken from reference TRBV14 and TRBJ1-1, reads EAGVTQFPSHSVIEKGQTVTLRCDPISGHDNLYWYRRVMGKEIKFLLHFVKESKQDESGMPNNRFLAERTGGTYSTLKVQPAELEDSGVYFCASSQQGNTEAFFGQGTRLTVV.

V usage is TRBV2 and J usage is TRBJ2-7, with 14 bases identical to TRBD2. The CDR3 loop spans 15 amino acids. The V and J ends lost 7 bases and 5 bases, in that order; junction bases with no gene match: 7. Germline V gene data show CDR1 as SNHLY and CDR2 as FYNNEI. CDR3 bases: TGTGCCAGCAACCCGGGACTAGCGGGAGCCAACGAGCAGTACTTC. Translation: CASNPGLAGANEQYF.

This clone was counted once. The germline gene is not matched at one end of the junction; a read error may be the cause. The chain has TRBV2 and TRBJ2-3; D possibly corresponds to TRBD1 (6 bases). There are 12 residues in the CDR3. Germline loops: CDR1 SNHLY, CDR2 FYNNEI. This chain's CDR3 is CASEQGTDTQYF. CDR3 sequence (DNA): TGTGCCAGCGAACAGGGCACCGATACGCAGTATTTT. Full variable domain (rest looked up from reference TRBV2 and TRBJ2-3): EPEVTQTPSHQVTQMGQEVILRCVPISNHLYFYWYRQILGQKVEFLVSFYNNEISEKSEIFDDQFSVERPDGSNFTLKIRSTKLEDSAMYFCASEQGTDTQYFGPGTRLTVL.

V and J are TRBV7-9 and TRBJ2-7; 9 nucleotides match TRBD1. V gave up 5 bases and J gave up 2 bases; unmatched junction bases: 13. The CDR3 has 17 amino acids. Germline assignment: CDR1 SEHNR and CDR2 FQNEAQ (reference sequence). The CDR3 loop is CASSSSPRQGVTYEQYF. DNA for the CDR3: TGTGCCAGCAGCAGCTCTCCCAGACAGGGGGTCACCTACGAGCAGTACTTC.

In DNA form, the CDR3 reads TGTGCCAGCAGCGTAGGGGACAGCTCCTACGAGCAGTACTTC. It encodes CASSVGDSSYEQYF. This chain uses TRBV9 with TRBJ2-7; TRBD1 aligns across 7 bases. Germline CDR1 reads SGDLS; CDR2 reads YYNGEE. The CDR3 spans 14 residues. V lost 0 bases, J lost 0 bases, and 0 bases stayed unmatched.

J is TRBJ1-1 and V is TRBV10-3; a weak D match, TRBD1 (5 bases). This CDR3 has 12 amino acids. Germline V CDR1 and CDR2: ENHRY, SYGVKD. V lost 8 bases, J lost 7 bases, and 14 bases lay in between. CDR3 protein: CAIRGEGLEAFF. CDR3 coding DNA: TGTGCCATCCGGGGGGAAGGTCTTGAAGCTTTCTTT.

This clone showed up just once. The chain uses TRBV11-1 and TRBJ2-7; 10 bases fit TRBD2. V shed 2 bases, J shed 5 bases, and the junction held 3 bases outside the gene matches. CDR3 length: 14 amino acids. CDR1 SGHAT and CDR2 FQDESV come from the germline V gene (reference sequence). The CDR3 reads CASSLFGTSDEQYF. CDR3 DNA: TGTGCCAGCAGCTTATTTGGGACTAGCGACGAGCAGTACTTC.

The rearrangement links TRBV19 to TRBJ2-1, with 8 positions matching TRBD2. The trim removed 8 bases at V and 5 bases at J, leaving 11 bases unmatched. The CDR3 length is 15 residues. CDR1 and CDR2 (germline): LNHDA, SQIVND (reference sequence). The CDR3, as DNA: TGTGCCAGTTCTCCGGGAGCGGGGGTGAACAATGAGCAGTTCTTC. Translated, it gives CASSPGAGVNNEQFF.

CDR3 bases: TGTGCCAGCAGTCTCACGGAGCGTTTCAATGAGCAGTTCTTC. Translated, it gives CASSLTERFNEQFF. The chain couples TRBV6-5 to TRBJ2-1; D gene uncertain. V was clipped by 5 bases and J by 6 bases, with 14 bases between them. Germline V lookup: CDR1 MNHEY, CDR2 SVGAGI. There are 14 residues in the CDR3.

The chain recombines TRBV5-4 with TRBJ2-2; TRBD2 matches 7 bases. V dropped 6 bases and J dropped 3; count of bases not matched to a gene: 8. This CDR3 has 15 amino acids. Germline values: CDR1 SGHNT, CDR2 YYREEE (reference sequence). The CDR3 sequence is CASTRREDDTGELFF. CDR3 in DNA: TGTGCCAGCACCCGACGGGAGGACGACACCGGGGAGCTGTTTTTT. The full variable domain, with the rest looked up from reference TRBV5-4 and TRBJ2-2, is ETGVTQSPTHLIKTRGQQVTLRCSSQSGHNTVSWYQQALGQGPQFIFQYYREEENGRGNFPPRFSGLQFPNYSSELNVNALELDDSALYLCASTRREDDTGELFFGEGSRLTVL.

In its sample, this clone was seen once. This chain joins TRBV6-6 and TRBJ1-3; TRBD1 aligns across 7 bases. The V and J ends lost 2 bases and 2 bases, in that order; junction bases with no gene match: 0. CDR3 length: 14 residues. Germline CDR1 reads MNHNY; CDR2 reads SVGAGI (reference sequence). CDR3 DNA: TGTGCCAGCAGTTACCAGGGGGCTGGAAACACCATATATTTT. Protein sequence: CASSYQGAGNTIYF.

V is TRBV11-3 and J is TRBJ2-5; no definite D call. This CDR3 comprises 12 residues. Germline values: CDR1 SGHNT, CDR2 YENEEA. V lost 3 bases and J lost 2, with 4 bases in between. For the CDR3, the DNA is TGTGCCAGCAGCTTTATTCAAGAGACCCAGTACTTC. The encoded protein is CASSFIQETQYF.

CDR3 bases: TGCGCCAGCAGCAACCTAGCGGGAGCCTACGAGCAGTACTTC. Protein sequence: CASSNLAGAYEQYF. V is TRBV5-1 and J is TRBJ2-7, with 10 bases identical to TRBD2. The CDR3 is 14 residues long. V shed 4 bases, J shed 2 bases, and the junction held 3 bases outside the gene matches. Per germline, CDR1 SGHRS and CDR2 YFSETQ.